This TCR beta chain derives from a study of shared clonotypes between healthy human individuals. On the study more broadly: Plates per donor: three CD4 naive, three CD4 memory, two CD8 naive, one CD8 memory.

The method was immunoSEQ multiplex PCR; TCRdb's version includes in-frame clones alone and lacks a portion of them. This table holds approximately 2.3 million clones, approximately 95% found once. This CDR3 comprises 13 residues. Germline trimming cut 5 bases from V and 1 base from J; bases unmatched to any gene: 2. Per germline, CDR1 SGHTA and CDR2 FQGNSA. The table lists this clone with a count of one. There were no recent acute infections or vaccinations among the donors, who were healthy HIV-negative adults. A CD45RA-negative memory subset and a CD45RA+ naive subset were separated from the CD4+ cells.

The sequence was collected from a man aged 18 to 30 in good health. Some clones in this sample may be carry-over from other donors' samples. V and J are TRBV7-2 and TRBJ2-7; 7 bases fit TRBD2. What was sequenced was naive CD4+ T cells from PBMCs. Subset of the sample: CD45RA+ positively selected. CDR3 nucleotide sequence: TGTGCCAGCAGCGGGGGAGGGTCCTACGAGCAGTACTTC. It yields the protein CASSGGGSYEQYF.